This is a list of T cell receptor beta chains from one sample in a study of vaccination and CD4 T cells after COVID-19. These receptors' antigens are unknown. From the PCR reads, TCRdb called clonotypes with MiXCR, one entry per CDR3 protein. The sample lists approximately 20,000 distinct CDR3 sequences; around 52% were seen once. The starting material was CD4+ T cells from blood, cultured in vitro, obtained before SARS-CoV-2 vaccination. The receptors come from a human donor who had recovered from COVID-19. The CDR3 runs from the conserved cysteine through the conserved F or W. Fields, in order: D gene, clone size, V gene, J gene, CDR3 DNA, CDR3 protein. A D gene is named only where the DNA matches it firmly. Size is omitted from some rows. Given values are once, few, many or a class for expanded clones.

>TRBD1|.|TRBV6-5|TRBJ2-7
TGTGCCAGCAGTTACTCGACAGGGGGCTCCTACGAGCAGTACTTC
CASSYSTGGSYEQYF
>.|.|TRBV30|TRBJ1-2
TGTGCCTGGAGTGGGGGACATGGCTACACCTTC
CAWSGGHGYTF
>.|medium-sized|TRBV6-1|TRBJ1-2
TGTGCCAGCAGCCCCGGCGCCGACTATGGCTACACCTTC
CASSPGADYGYTF
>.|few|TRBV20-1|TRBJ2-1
TGCAGTGCTAGCGCAGGGACGAGGAATGAGCAGTTCTTC
CSASAGTRNEQFF
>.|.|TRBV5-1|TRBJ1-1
TGCGCCAGCAGCTTGTTCCTTGGGGGCAGTGAAGCTTTCTTT
CASSLFLGGSEAFF
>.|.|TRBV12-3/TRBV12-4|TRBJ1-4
TGTGCCAGCAGTTTAGTCATGGAAAAACTGTTTTTT
CASSLVMEKLFF
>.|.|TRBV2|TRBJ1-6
TGTGCCAGCACCCCCCAGAAGCGGAATTCACCCCTCCACTTT
CASTPQKRNSPLHF
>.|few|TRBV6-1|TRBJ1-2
TGTGCCAGCACCCCGAACTATAGGGATGGCTACACCTTC
CASTPNYRDGYTF
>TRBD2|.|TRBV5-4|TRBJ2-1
TGTGCCAGCAGCTCCGGACTAGCGGGGGGCGGGGGCTCCTACAATGAGCAGTTCTTC
CASSSGLAGGGGSYNEQFF
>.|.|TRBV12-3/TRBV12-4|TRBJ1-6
TGTGCCAGCAGTCCCGCGAGCTCCTATAATTCACCCCTCCACTTT
CASSPASSYNSPLHF
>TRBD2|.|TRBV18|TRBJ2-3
TGTGCCAGCTCACTCGGGACTAGCGGGAGCACAGATACGCAGTATTTT
CASSLGTSGSTDTQYF
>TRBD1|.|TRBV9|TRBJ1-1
TGTGCCAGCAGCCCACGGGACAGCAGGAACACTGAAGCTTTCTTT
CASSPRDSRNTEAFF
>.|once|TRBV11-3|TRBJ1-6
TGTGCCAGCAGCTTTGGGGGGCAAGGTAATTCACCCCTCCACTTT
CASSFGGQGNSPLHF
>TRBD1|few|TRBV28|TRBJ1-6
TGTGCCAGCAGCCCTAGACAGGGGGCGGCGGAGAATTCACCCCTCCACTTT
CASSPRQGAAENSPLHF
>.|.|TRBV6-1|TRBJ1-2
TGTGCCAGCAGAGCCTGGGAGAGCCATGGCTACACCTTC
CASRAWESHGYTF
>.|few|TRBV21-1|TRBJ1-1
TGTGCCAGCAGCAAAGAGGAGGCAGGAAACACTGAAGCTTTCTTT
CASSKEEAGNTEAFF
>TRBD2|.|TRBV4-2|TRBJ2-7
TGTGCCAGCAGCCAAGAGGTGCGCGGGAGACCCTACGAGCAGTACTTC
CASSQEVRGRPYEQYF
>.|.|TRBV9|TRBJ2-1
TGTGCCAGCAGCGCCCGGAGCGGAGTCTACAATGAGCAGTTCTTC
CASSARSGVYNEQFF
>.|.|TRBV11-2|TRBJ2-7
TGTGCCAGCAGCTTAGTTGGGCGGACCTCCTACGAGCAGTACTTC
CASSLVGRTSYEQYF
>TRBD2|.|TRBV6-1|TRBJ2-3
TGTGCCAGCAGTCCCCCGGGAGGACGGGGCACAGATACGCAGTATTTT
CASSPPGGRGTDTQYF
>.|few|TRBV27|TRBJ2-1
TGTGCCAGCAGTGGAGTGGGCCATCACTTAAGCTCCTACAATGAGCAGTTCTTC
CASSGVGHHLSSYNEQFF
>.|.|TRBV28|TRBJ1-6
TGTGCCAGCAGTGTGTTAGGTGGTTCCAATTCACCCCTCCACTTT
CASSVLGGSNSPLHF
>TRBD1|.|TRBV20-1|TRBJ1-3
TGCAGTGCTGTCCGGGACAGTATGTCTGGAAACACCATATATTTT
CSAVRDSMSGNTIYF
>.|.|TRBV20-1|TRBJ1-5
TGCAGTGCTAGAGCTGAGGGGCTGTGGTCTGAGGGCAATCAGCCCCAGCATTTT
CSARAEGLWSEGNQPQHF
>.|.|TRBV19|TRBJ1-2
TGTGCCAGTAGTCCTACAGAGGGGAATTTTCACTATGGCTACACCTTC
CASSPTEGNFHYGYTF
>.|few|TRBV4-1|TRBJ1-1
TGCGCCAGCAGCCGATTCTTGAGGACAGCTGAAGCTTTCTTT
CASSRFLRTAEAFF
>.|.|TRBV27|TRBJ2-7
TGTGCCAGCAGTTTCTCTCTTGGGGGATACGAGCAGCACTTC
CASSFSLGGYEQHF
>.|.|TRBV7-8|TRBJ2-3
TGTGCCAGCAGCTTAGTAGGGGGACTGTTGGCAGATACGCAGTATTTT
CASSLVGGLLADTQYF
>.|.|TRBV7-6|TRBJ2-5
TGTGCCAGCAGCTACGGACTGTCGCACGAGACCCAGTACTTC
CASSYGLSHETQYF
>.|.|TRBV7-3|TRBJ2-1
TGTGCCAGCAGCCTAGATAGCGGTGAGCAGTTCTTC
CASSLDSGEQFF
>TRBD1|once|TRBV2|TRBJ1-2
TGTGCCAGCAAGGAAGGGGGCACTAGCTATGGCTACACCTTC
CASKEGGTSYGYTF
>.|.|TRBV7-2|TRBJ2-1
TGTGCCAGCAGCTCCGGGACCTACAATGAGCAGTTCTTC
CASSSGTYNEQFF
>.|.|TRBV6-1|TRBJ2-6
TGTGCCAGCAGTGGGGGCCGAAGCTCTGGGGCCAACGTCCTGACTTTC
CASSGGRSSGANVLTF
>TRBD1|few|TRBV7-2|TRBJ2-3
TGTGCCAGCAGGCTACAGGGGGTAGATACGCAGTATTTT
CASRLQGVDTQYF
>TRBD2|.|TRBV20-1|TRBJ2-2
TGCAGTGCTCGCTCAAGCGGGAGGGGGTACACCGGGGAGCTGTTTTTT
CSARSSGRGYTGELFF
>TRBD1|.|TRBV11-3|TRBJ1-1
TGTGCCAGCAGCGGACAGGGTCGCGCTTTCTTT
CASSGQGRAFF
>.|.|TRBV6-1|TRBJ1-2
TGTGCCAGCAGTGACACTGGGGCTGGCTACACCTTC
CASSDTGAGYTF
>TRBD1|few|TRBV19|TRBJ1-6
TGTGCCAGTAGCCGCGGACAGGGTGGGATGAAGGATTCACCCCTCCACTTT
CASSRGQGGMKDSPLHF
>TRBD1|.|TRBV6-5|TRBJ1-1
TGTGCCAGCAGTTACTCACGGACAGGGAGCACTGAAGCTTTCTTT
CASSYSRTGSTEAFF
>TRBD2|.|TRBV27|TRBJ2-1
TGTGCCAGCAGTTCTTATAAGACTAGCGGGAGTCACAATGAGCAGTTCTTC
CASSSYKTSGSHNEQFF
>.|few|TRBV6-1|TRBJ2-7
TGTGCCAGCAGTGAGTTCGTCCGGTCGGCCTACGAGCAGTACTTC
CASSEFVRSAYEQYF
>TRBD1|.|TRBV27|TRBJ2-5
TGTGCCAGCAGTCTGGGGCCGGTACAGGGGGAGTTTTGGGGGACCCAGTACTTC
CASSLGPVQGEFWGTQYF
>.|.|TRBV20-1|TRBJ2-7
TGCAGTGCTAGAATAGGGACCTACGAGCAGTACTTC
CSARIGTYEQYF
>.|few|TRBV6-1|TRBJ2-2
TGTGCCAGCTGGAGACAATACACCGGGGAGCTGTTTTTT
CASWRQYTGELFF
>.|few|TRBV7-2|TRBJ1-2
TGTGCCAGCAGCTTAGCGCCAGTAACTAACTATGGCTACACCTTC
CASSLAPVTNYGYTF